This T cell receptor beta chain was profiled in a study of OX40 agonist ivuxolimab in advanced cancers. Turning to the study itself: Patients assigned to dose escalation were diagnosed with hepatocellular carcinoma, melanoma, renal cell or head and neck cancer. The dose-escalation cohort was approximately 85% male, with a mean age of 60 years, ranging about 23 to 90.

Study-level points and caveats: There were also nonresponders showing low normalized T-cell clonal expansion.

Anyone with autoimmune disease history or systemic immunosuppression was excluded. Assay used: immunoSEQ multiplex PCR; TCRdb lists only in-frame clones, some missing. The data contain approximately 70,000 clones, roughly 85% of them singletons. Of note for this clone: The antigen is not known.

The CDR3 totals 14 residues. Trimming removed 4 bases from V and 8 bases from J, with 15 bases in between. Per the germline V gene, CDR1 is SGDLS and CDR2 is YYNGEE. The sequences come from CD4+ or CD8+ T cells sorted from blood, collected in a trial of the OX40 agonist ivuxolimab. The chain is built from TRBV9 and TRBJ1-4; unclear D gene. The sequence was obtained from an adult with an advanced solid tumor such as melanoma, head and neck, liver or kidney cancer. The CDR3 protein is CASSPGVWREKLFF. DNA for the CDR3: TGTGCCAGCAGCCCGGGTGTGTGGCGAGAAAAACTGTTTTTT.